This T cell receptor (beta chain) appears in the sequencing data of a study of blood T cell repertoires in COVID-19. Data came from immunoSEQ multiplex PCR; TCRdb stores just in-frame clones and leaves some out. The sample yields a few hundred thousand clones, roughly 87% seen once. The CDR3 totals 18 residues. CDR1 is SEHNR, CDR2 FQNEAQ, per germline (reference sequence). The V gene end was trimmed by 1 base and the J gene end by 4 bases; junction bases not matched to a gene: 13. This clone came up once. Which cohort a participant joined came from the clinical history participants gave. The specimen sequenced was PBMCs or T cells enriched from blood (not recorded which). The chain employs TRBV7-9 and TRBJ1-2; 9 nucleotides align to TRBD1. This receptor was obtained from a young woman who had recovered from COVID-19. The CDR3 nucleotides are TGTGCCAGCAGCTTAGTGCCCCGGGACAGGGCCGACAGCTATGGCTACACCTTC. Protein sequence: CASSLVPRDRADSYGYTF.